This paragraph covers one T cell receptor beta chain sequence. The antigen is not known. Unique molecular identifiers were used to barcode this TCRbeta library. TCRdb reanalysed the PCR reads using MiXCR and keeps one entry per CDR3 protein. The sample records about a million distinct CDR3 sequences, roughly 29% being singletons. The sample comes from a study of T-cell reconstitution after alpha-beta-depleted transplantation in children. Overall study results and limits: In patients about two months after transplant, alpha-beta T cells reportedly arose from several hundred expanded graft clones. Where some patients showed high TCRbeta diversity at day 60, it came from recipient T cells and thymic progenitors that had survived. A year post-transplant, T-cell counts and diversity derived mostly from newly produced T cells.

This clonotype originated in a boy less than two years old who had a stem cell transplant for SCID, so the T cells may come from the graft donor. The sequenced sample was PBMCs, mostly from graft donor cells, obtained 360 days after TCRalphabeta/CD19-depleted stem cell transplant.

For the CDR3, the DNA is TGCGCCAGCAGCTCTCGGAATGGGGCCAACGTCCTGACTTTC. This sequence encodes CASSSRNGANVLTF. The J gene is TRBJ2-6, the V gene TRBV5-1; no definite D call. There are 14 residues in the CDR3. With 3 bases removed from V and 3 bases from J, the gap between germline ends came to 7 bases. Germline V gives CDR1 SGHRS, CDR2 YFSETQ.